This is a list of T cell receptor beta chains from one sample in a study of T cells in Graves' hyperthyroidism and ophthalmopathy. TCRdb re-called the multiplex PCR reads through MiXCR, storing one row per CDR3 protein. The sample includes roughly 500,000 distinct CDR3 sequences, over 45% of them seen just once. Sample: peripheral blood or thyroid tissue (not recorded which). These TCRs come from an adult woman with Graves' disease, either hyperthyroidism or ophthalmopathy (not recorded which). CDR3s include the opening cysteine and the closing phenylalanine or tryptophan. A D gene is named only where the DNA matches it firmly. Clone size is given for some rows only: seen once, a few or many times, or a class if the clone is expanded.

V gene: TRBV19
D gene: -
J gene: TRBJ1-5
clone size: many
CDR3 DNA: TGTGCCAGTAGTTCAGGGGTCCAGCCCCAGCATTTT
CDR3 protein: CASSSGVQPQHF

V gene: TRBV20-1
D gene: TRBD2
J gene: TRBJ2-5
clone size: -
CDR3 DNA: TGCAGTGCCCCTAGCGGGACTCAGAGGGCCCAGTACTTC
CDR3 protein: CSAPSGTQRAQYF

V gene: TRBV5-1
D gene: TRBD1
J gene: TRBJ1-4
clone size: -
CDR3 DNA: TGCGCCAGCAGCTCCCGGACAGGGAGGGACACTGAAAAACTGTTTTTT
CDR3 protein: CASSSRTGRDTEKLFF

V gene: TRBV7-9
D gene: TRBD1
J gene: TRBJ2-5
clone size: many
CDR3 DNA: TGTGCCAGCAGCAAAAGCAGGGGGCAAGAGACCCAGTACTTC
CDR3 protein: CASSKSRGQETQYF

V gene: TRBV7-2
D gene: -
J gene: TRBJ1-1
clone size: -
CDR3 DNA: TGTGCCAGCAGCGCCCAGGTCGGGGGGACTGAAGCTTTCTTT
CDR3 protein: CASSAQVGGTEAFF

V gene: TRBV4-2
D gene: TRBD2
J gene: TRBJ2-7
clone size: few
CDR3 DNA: TGTGCCAGCAGCGTTCGCAGCGGGGATGAGCAGTACTTC
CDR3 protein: CASSVRSGDEQYF

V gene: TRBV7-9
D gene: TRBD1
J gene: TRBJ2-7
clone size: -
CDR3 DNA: TGCGCCAGCAGCTCACCACCTCGGACAGGGGACGGGTTTAGCTACGAGCAGTACTTC
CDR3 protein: CASSSPPRTGDGFSYEQYF

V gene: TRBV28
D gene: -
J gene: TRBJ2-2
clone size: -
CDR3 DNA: TGTGCCAGCAGTTTCTCGCCGCCCGGGGAGCTGTTTTTT
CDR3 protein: CASSFSPPGELFF

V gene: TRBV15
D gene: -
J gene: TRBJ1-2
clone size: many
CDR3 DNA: TGTGCCACCAGCAGAGAATTGGGGGGCACCTATGGCTACACCTTC
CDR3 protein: CATSRELGGTYGYTF

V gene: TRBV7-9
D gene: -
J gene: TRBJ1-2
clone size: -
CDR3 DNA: TGTGCCAGCAGCCAAGGTGTCCCTAACTATGGCTACACCTTC
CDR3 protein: CASSQGVPNYGYTF

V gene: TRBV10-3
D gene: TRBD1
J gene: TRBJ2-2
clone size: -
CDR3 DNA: TGTGCCATCACTCCGACAGGGCTATCGGGGGAGCTGTTTTTT
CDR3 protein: CAITPTGLSGELFF

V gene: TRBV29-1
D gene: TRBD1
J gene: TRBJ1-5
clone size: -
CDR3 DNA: TGCAGCGTTGGACAGGGGGCCCGTCAGCCCCAGCATTTT
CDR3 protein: CSVGQGARQPQHF

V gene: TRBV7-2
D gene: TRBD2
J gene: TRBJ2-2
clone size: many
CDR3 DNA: TGTGCCAGCAGCTTAGCCGGGAGGGACACCGGGGAGCTGTTTTTT
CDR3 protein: CASSLAGRDTGELFF

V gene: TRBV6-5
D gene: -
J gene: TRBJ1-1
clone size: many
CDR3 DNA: TGTGCCAGCAGTTACCAATGGACCGCGGACACTGAAGCTTTCTTT
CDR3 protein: CASSYQWTADTEAFF

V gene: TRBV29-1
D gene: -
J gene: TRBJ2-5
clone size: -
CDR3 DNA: TGCAGCGTTGGAGGCACAACTCTCGGGCAAGAGACCCAGTACTTC
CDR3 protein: CSVGGTTLGQETQYF